These 25 T cell receptor beta chains were all obtained from the same sample, sequenced in a study of control samples from healthy donors and cancer patients. Clones were read by immunoSEQ multiplex PCR, and TCRdb kept only the in-frame ones, dropping some. Among roughly 59,000 clones listed, around 90% were seen once. The specimen sequenced was PBMCs. The receptors come from a man aged 40-49 years with colorectal cancer.

The chain uses TRBV7-8 and TRBJ2-7; maybe TRBD1 (6 bases). In germline, CDR1 is SGHVS, CDR2 FQNEAQ. This CDR3 is built from 19 residues. Trimming pared 3 bases from V and 6 bases from J, leaving 30 bases between. CDR3 coding DNA: TGTGCCAGCAGCTTCGGGACACTAAGCAGGGTCCCTATTTTAGCCGAGCAGTACTTC. Amino acids: CASSFGTLSRVPILAEQYF.

This sequence joins TRBV6-6 and TRBJ1-3; 9 bases align to TRBD1. CDR1 MNHNY and CDR2 SVGAGI come from the germline V gene (reference sequence). This CDR3 spans 15 amino acids. The J segment lost 0 bases and the V segment lost 8 bases, leaving 5 bases of the junction unmatched. The CDR3 DNA reads as TGTGCCAGCCTGGGACAGGGAGCCTCTGGAAACACCATATATTTT. Translation: CASLGQGASGNTIYF.

This clone was counted a single time. The chain uses TRBV14 and TRBJ2-1, with 11 bases aligning to TRBD2. CDR3 length: 20 residues. Losses at the gene ends were 4 bases for V and 0 bases for J; bases not matched to a gene: 14. Germline values: CDR1 SGHDN, CDR2 FVKESK. Here the CDR3 DNA reads TGTGCCAGCAGCCCCATCGGCGGGACTAGCGGATATAGCTCCTACAATGAGCAGTTCTTC. Translation: CASSPIGGTSGYSSYNEQFF.

The chain carries TRBV4-1 and TRBJ1-1, with D perhaps TRBD1 (6 bases). V gave up 4 bases and J gave up 4 bases, with 13 bases separating them. This CDR3 is built from 14 residues. Germline CDR1 reads MGHRA; CDR2 reads YSYEKL. In DNA form, the CDR3 reads TGCGCCAGCAGCCGAGGGGGGCTGGGCACTGAAGCTTTCTTT. It codes for CASSRGGLGTEAFF.

The genes are TRBV19 and TRBJ2-5; a possible D gene is TRBD1 (6 bases). With 3 bases removed from V and 5 bases from J, the gap between germline ends came to 10 bases. Germline V gives CDR1 LNHDA, CDR2 SQIVND (reference sequence). This CDR3 contains 13 residues. CDR3 protein: CASSMGAWETQYF. Written as DNA, the CDR3 is TGTGCCAGTAGTATGGGGGCTTGGGAGACCCAGTACTTC.

The chain carries TRBV2 and TRBJ1-2, with 9 bases matching TRBD1. The CDR3 contains 17 residues. The trim removed 5 bases at V and 4 bases at J, leaving 14 bases unmatched. Germline V gene data show CDR1 as SNHLY and CDR2 as FYNNEI. The CDR3 here is CASSSYETGQGSYGYTF. CDR3 bases: TGTGCCAGCAGTTCATACGAAACGGGACAGGGAAGCTATGGCTACACCTTC.

This clone appeared a single time. The rearrangement joins TRBV5-1 to TRBJ1-3, with 8 bases fitting TRBD1. CDR3 size: 17 residues. The trim removed 4 bases at V and 0 bases at J, leaving 9 bases unmatched. Germline CDR1 is SGHRS and CDR2 is YFSETQ. This CDR3 is CASSTGDRRYSGNTIYF. Here the CDR3 DNA reads TGCGCCAGCAGCACCGGGGACAGGCGCTACTCTGGAAACACCATATATTTT. The variable domain in full, with the rest retrieved from reference TRBV5-1 and TRBJ1-3, is KAGVTQTPRYLIKTRGQQVTLSCSPISGHRSVSWYQQTPGQGLQFLFEYFSETQRNKGNFPGRFSGRQFSNSRSEMNVSTLELGDSALYLCASSTGDRRYSGNTIYFGEGSWLTVV.

This chain joins TRBV4-3 and TRBJ2-5, with a weak D call TRBD2 (7 bases). The CDR3 extends over 17 amino acids. Trimming removed 0 bases at V and 1 base at J, with 15 bases between. The V gene's germline CDR1 is LGHNA and CDR2 YSLEER. CDR3 nucleotides: TGCGCCAGCAGCCAAGATGAGGCGGGGGCCCTCCAAGAGACCCAGTACTTC. Amino acid sequence: CASSQDEAGALQETQYF.

J is TRBJ1-2 and V is TRBV9; TRBD1 matches at 10 bases. In germline, CDR1 is SGDLS, CDR2 YYNGEE. V shed 4 bases and J 7 bases; nucleotides not matched to a gene: 4. This CDR3 is built from 13 residues. CDR3 coding DNA: TGTGCCAGCAGCCTCCGGACAGGGGGTGGCTACACCTTC. This sequence encodes CASSLRTGGGYTF.

This rearrangement joins TRBV6-5 to TRBJ2-7; 10 positions agree with TRBD1. Trimming took 9 bases from V and 3 from J; bases not matched to a gene: 8. The CDR3 has 14 amino acids. Looked up from germline, CDR1 is MNHEY and CDR2 is SVGAGI. In nucleotides, the CDR3 is TGTGCCAGTGACCCGGGACAGGGGATCTACGAGCAGTACTTC. Protein sequence: CASDPGQGIYEQYF.

The V and J genes are TRBV4-1 and TRBJ1-5, with 8 positions matching TRBD1. The CDR3 spans 16 residues. Germline V gives CDR1 MGHRA, CDR2 YSYEKL. With V trimmed by 5 bases and J by 4 bases, 10 bases remained unmatched. In DNA form, the CDR3 reads TGCGCCAGCAGCGATGCAGGGGGCAGGAGAAATCAGCCCCAGCATTTT. It is translated as CASSDAGGRRNQPQHF.

V gene TRBV18 combines with J gene TRBJ2-7, with no clear D. Looked up from germline, CDR1 is KGHSH and CDR2 is LQKENI. The CDR3 covers 11 residues. The V gene lost 3 bases and the J gene lost 7 bases, with 7 bases spanning the gap. DNA of the CDR3: TGTGCCAGCTCACCGTCGGAAGAGCAGTACTTC. Translation gives CASSPSEEQYF. The entire variable domain, with the rest obtained from reference TRBV18 and TRBJ2-7, is as follows: NAGVMQNPRHLVRRRGQEARLRCSPMKGHSHVYWYRQLPEEGLKFMVYLQKENIIDESGMPKERFSAEFPKEGPSILRIQQVVRGDSAAYFCASSPSEEQYFGPGTRLTVT.

The V call is TRBV6-4, the J call TRBJ2-7; 7 bases match TRBD2. The CDR3 length is 13 residues. In germline, CDR1 is MRHNA, CDR2 SNTAGT. V lost 7 bases and J lost 4; bases outside the gene matches: 7. CDR3 sequence reads: CASTRLAWYEQYF. Here the CDR3 DNA reads TGTGCCAGCACTCGACTAGCTTGGTACGAGCAGTACTTC.

The gene calls are TRBV12-3 or TRBV12-4 and TRBJ2-2; D uncertain. V was clipped by 5 bases and J by 8 bases, with 6 bases between them. The CDR3 has 11 amino acids. The CDR3 DNA reads as TGTGCCAGCAGTCGGACGGGGGAGCTGTTTTTT. Amino acid sequence: CASSRTGELFF.

The rearrangement joins TRBV7-3 to TRBJ2-2, with 7 bases matching TRBD2. The CDR3 covers 12 residues. Germline V gives CDR1 SGHTA, CDR2 FQGTGA. V trimming: 6 bases; J trimming: 6 bases; junction bases outside the gene matches: 1. The CDR3 DNA sequence: TGTGCCAGCAGACGGGAGGCCGGGGAGCTGTTTTTT. Its protein product is CASRREAGELFF. The full variable domain, with the rest looked up from reference TRBV7-3 and TRBJ2-2, is GAGVSQTPSNKVTEKGKYVELRCDPISGHTALYWYRQSLGQGPEFLIYFQGTGAADDSGLPNDRFFAVRPEGSVSTLKIQRTERGDSAVYLCASRREAGELFFGEGSRLTVL.

The chain has TRBV30 and TRBJ2-2; D might be TRBD2 (6 bases). The V gene lost 7 bases and the J gene lost 6 bases, with 18 bases spanning the gap. The germline V gene encodes CDR1 GTSNPN and CDR2 SVGIG (reference sequence). This CDR3 contains 14 residues. The CDR3 DNA reads TGTGCCTCCCGGCGGCGGGGTCCCTCCGGGGAGCTGTTTTTT. It yields the protein CASRRRGPSGELFF. Full variable domain (remainder filled in from reference TRBV30 and TRBJ2-2): SQTIHQWPATLVQPVGSPLSLECTVEGTSNPNLYWYRQAAGRGLQLLFYSVGIGQISSEVPQNLSASRPQDRQFILSSKKLLLSDSGFYLCASRRRGPSGELFFGEGSRLTVL.

V gene TRBV6-2 or TRBV6-3 combines with J gene TRBJ1-1, with no clear D. Per the germline V gene, CDR1 is MNHEY and CDR2 is SVGEGT. CDR3 length equals 13 residues. V was trimmed by 5 bases and J by 1 base, leaving 8 bases between them. CDR3 protein: CASSGGSNTEAFF. The CDR3 region has the DNA TGTGCCAGCAGTGGAGGATCGAACACTGAAGCTTTCTTT.

This sequence joins TRBV3-1 (or the pseudogene TRBV3-2) and TRBJ2-3, with TRBD1 matching over 9 bases. The CDR3 consists of 16 residues. CDR1 is LGHDT and CDR2 is YNNKEL in the germline V gene (reference sequence). Losses at the gene ends were 3 bases for V and 3 bases for J; bases not matched to a gene: 7. The CDR3 reads CASSQPQGARTDTQYF. As DNA, the CDR3 is TGTGCCAGCAGCCAGCCACAGGGGGCGCGTACAGATACGCAGTATTTT.

The DNA of the CDR3 is TGTGCCAGTAGTCGGACACCCGAAGGAAACACCATATATTTT. It is translated as CASSRTPEGNTIYF. This chain uses TRBV19 with TRBJ1-3; weak D call: TRBD1 (5 bases). From germline, CDR1 is LNHDA and CDR2 SQIVND (reference sequence). Deletions cut 5 bases from V and 4 bases from J, with 12 bases between. The CDR3 totals 14 residues. The full variable domain, with the rest looked up from reference TRBV19 and TRBJ1-3, is DGGITQSPKYLFRKEGQNVTLSCEQNLNHDAMYWYRQDPGQGLRLIYYSQIVNDFQKGDIAEGYSVSREKKESFPLTVTSAQKNPTAFYLCASSRTPEGNTIYFGEGSWLTVV.

This chain joins TRBV7-9 and TRBJ2-2; perhaps TRBD1 as D (5 bases). Trimming took 11 bases from V and 5 from J, leaving 15 bases between them. The CDR3 is 13 residues long. The V gene's germline CDR1 is SEHNR and CDR2 FQNEAQ (reference sequence). This chain's CDR3 is CAGAWMGTGELFF. As DNA, the CDR3 is TGTGCCGGGGCCTGGATGGGGACCGGGGAGCTGTTTTTT.

This chain joins TRBV5-4 and TRBJ1-3; 9 bases match TRBD1. This CDR3 has 17 residues. Losses at the gene ends were 4 bases for V and 0 bases for J; bases not matched to a gene: 8. CDR1 and CDR2 (germline): SGHNT, YYREEE (reference sequence). The CDR3 DNA follows: TGTGCCAGCAGCAGGACAGGGGCCCTACTCTCTGGAAACACCATATATTTT. This translates into CASSRTGALLSGNTIYF.

V usage is TRBV15 and J usage is TRBJ2-7; 10 nucleotides agree with TRBD1. The germline V gene has CDR1 LNHNV and CDR2 YYDKDF (reference sequence). CDR3 length: 15 residues. Trimming took 0 bases from V and 5 from J; bases not matched to a gene: 4. CDR3 in amino acids: CATSRERTGGHEQYF. Here the CDR3 DNA reads TGTGCCACCAGCAGAGAAAGGACAGGGGGACACGAGCAGTACTTC.

V and J are TRBV27 and TRBJ2-2, with TRBD1 identical over 9 bases. Germline V gene sequence: CDR1 MNHEY, CDR2 SMNVEV (reference sequence). Trimming at V came to 5 bases and at J to 7 bases, leaving 11 bases not matched to a gene. This CDR3 contains 16 residues. This CDR3 is CASSPTTGGAIGELFF. CDR3 nucleotides: TGTGCCAGCAGTCCAACGACAGGGGGTGCGATCGGGGAGCTGTTTTTT.

The rearrangement links TRBV5-6 to TRBJ1-6; D may be TRBD1 (5 bases). The V end lost 4 bases, the J end lost 9 bases, and 20 bases lay between the germline ends. The germline V gene encodes CDR1 SGHDT and CDR2 YYEEEE. This CDR3 has 16 residues. The CDR3 DNA sequence: TGTGCCAGCAGCCTACGTGGAAGGGGCGCGGGTTCACCCCTCCACTTT. Translated: CASSLRGRGAGSPLHF. Variable domain in full (rest from reference TRBV5-6 and TRBJ1-6): DAGVTQSPTHLIKTRGQQVTLRCSPKSGHDTVSWYQQALGQGPQFIFQYYEEEERQRGNFPDRFSGHQFPNYSSELNVNALLLGDSALYLCASSLRGRGAGSPLHFGNGTRLTVT.

The CDR3 nucleotides are TGTGCCAGCAGCGCCGACAGGGCTACTAATGAAAAACTGTTTTTT. Protein product: CASSADRATNEKLFF. The chain joins TRBV6-5 to TRBJ1-4; 7 bases are shared with TRBD1. This CDR3 has 15 residues. The trim removed 6 bases at V and 2 bases at J, leaving 6 bases unmatched. CDR1 and CDR2 (germline): MNHEY, SVGAGI.